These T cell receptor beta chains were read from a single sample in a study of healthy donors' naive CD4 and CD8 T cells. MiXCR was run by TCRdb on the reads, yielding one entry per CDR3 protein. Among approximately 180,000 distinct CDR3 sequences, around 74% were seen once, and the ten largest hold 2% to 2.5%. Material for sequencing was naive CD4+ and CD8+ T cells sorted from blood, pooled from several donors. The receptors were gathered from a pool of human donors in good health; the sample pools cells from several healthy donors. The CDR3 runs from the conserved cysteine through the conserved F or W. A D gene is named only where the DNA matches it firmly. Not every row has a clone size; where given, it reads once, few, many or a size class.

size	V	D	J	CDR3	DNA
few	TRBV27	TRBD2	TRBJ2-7	CASSPTSGRWNYEQYF	TGTGCCAGCAGCCCAACTAGCGGGAGGTGGAACTACGAGCAGTACTTC
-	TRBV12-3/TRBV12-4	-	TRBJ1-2	CASVDPANYGYTF	TGTGCCAGCGTGGACCCCGCTAACTATGGCTACACCTTC
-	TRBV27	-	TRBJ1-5	CASSGAAGNNQPQHF	TGTGCCAGCAGCGGGGCGGCTGGGAACAATCAGCCCCAGCATTTT
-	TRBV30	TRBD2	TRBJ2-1	CAWRGGGSGGFYNEQFF	TGTGCCTGGAGGGGTGGTGGCAGCGGGGGATTCTACAATGAGCAGTTCTTC
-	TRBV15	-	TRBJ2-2	CATSSLAGELFF	TGTGCCACCAGCAGCCTTGCCGGGGAGCTGTTTTTT
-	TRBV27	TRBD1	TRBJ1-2	CASSRRDRGFYGYTF	TGTGCCAGCAGTCGCCGGGACAGGGGGTTCTATGGCTACACCTTC
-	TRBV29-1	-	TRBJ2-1	CSVVPRTSNEQFF	TGCAGCGTTGTACCCCGGACGTCCAATGAGCAGTTCTTC
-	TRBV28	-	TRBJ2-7	CASRAETGRYSYEQYF	TGTGCCAGCAGGGCCGAAACGGGACGGTACTCCTACGAGCAGTACTTC
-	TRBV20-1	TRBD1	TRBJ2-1	CSARDLGTGDWDEQFF	TGCAGTGCTAGAGATCTAGGGACAGGCGACTGGGATGAGCAGTTCTTC
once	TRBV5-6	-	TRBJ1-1	CASSLGVPSTEAFF	TGTGCCAGCAGCTTGGGGGTGCCCAGCACTGAAGCTTTCTTT
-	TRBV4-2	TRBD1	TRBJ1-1	CASSQAGTVWTEAFF	TGTGCCAGCAGCCAGGCCGGGACAGTATGGACTGAAGCTTTCTTT
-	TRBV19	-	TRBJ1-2	CASSPSIWEGYTF	TGTGCCAGTAGTCCGAGTATCTGGGAAGGCTACACCTTC
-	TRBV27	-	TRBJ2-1	CASSSGPGVLEQFF	TGTGCCAGCAGTTCGGGCCCAGGGGTTCTTGAGCAGTTCTTC
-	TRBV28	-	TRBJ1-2	CASSPEGVIYGYTF	TGTGCCAGCAGCCCAGAAGGGGTTATCTATGGCTACACCTTC
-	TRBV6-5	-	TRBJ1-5	CASSYSDPTRNQPQHF	TGTGCCAGCAGTTACTCGGACCCAACTCGCAATCAGCCCCAGCATTTT